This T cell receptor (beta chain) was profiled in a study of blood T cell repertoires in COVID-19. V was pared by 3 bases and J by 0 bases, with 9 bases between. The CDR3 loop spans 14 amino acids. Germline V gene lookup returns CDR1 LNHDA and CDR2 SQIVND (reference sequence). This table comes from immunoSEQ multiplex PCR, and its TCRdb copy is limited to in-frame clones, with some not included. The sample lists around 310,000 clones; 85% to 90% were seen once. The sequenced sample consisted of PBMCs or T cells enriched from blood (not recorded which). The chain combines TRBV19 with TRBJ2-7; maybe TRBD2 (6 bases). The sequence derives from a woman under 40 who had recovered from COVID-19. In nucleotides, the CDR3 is TGTGCCAGTAGTATGGGACTGGCCTCCTACGAGCAGTACTTC. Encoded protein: CASSMGLASYEQYF. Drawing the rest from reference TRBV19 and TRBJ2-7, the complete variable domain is DGGITQSPKYLFRKEGQNVTLSCEQNLNHDAMYWYRQDPGQGLRLIYYSQIVNDFQKGDIAEGYSVSREKKESFPLTVTSAQKNPTAFYLCASSMGLASYEQYFGPGTRLTVT.